Sequencing of this T cell receptor beta chain was carried out in a study of T cell responses to AZD1222 COVID-19 vaccine. Study-wide background: Pooling was applied to second doses at about 4 or about 12 weeks. Whole-study results and caveats: Dominant at 160-218 and 743-854, vaccine-associated CD4 TCRs also spanned spike. An increase in Spike-specific TCR breadth and depth was observed after two AZD1222 doses. Among the donors, most were white British and more were female, and clonal diversity was possibly underestimated.

CDR1 is SGHAT and CDR2 is FQNNGV in the germline V gene. The CDR3 covers 17 residues. Losses at the gene ends were 6 bases for V and 8 bases for J; bases not matched to a gene: 12. Details on this clone: Antigen: not known.

TCRdb's table, derived via immunoSEQ multiplex PCR, lists solely in-frame clones and lacks some. The data show about 100,000 clones, approximately 87% seen once. This sequence was found in an adult in good health. The material was peripheral blood, obtained on day 0 of AZD1222 vaccination. This chain joins TRBV11-2 and TRBJ2-1, with 14 bases aligning to TRBD2. The CDR3 nucleotides are TGTGCCAGCAGTCCTTCTCGACTAGCGGGGGGGCTGGATGAGCAGTTCTTC. This sequence encodes CASSPSRLAGGLDEQFF.